The present TCR beta chain was sequenced within a study of shared clonotypes between healthy human individuals. Sequencing was performed with immunoSEQ multiplex PCR; in TCRdb, only in-frame clones are kept and a portion is missing. The sample has about 480,000 clones, more than 65% seen once. In its sample, this clone was seen a few times. This TCR came from a woman in her forties in good health. Some clones in this sample may be carry-over from other donors' samples. The sequenced material came from PBMCs.

The CDR3 DNA is TGTGCCAGCAGCTTGGAAACTAGCGGCGCCTACGAGCAGTACTTC. Amino acids: CASSLETSGAYEQYF. The chain couples TRBV5-4 to TRBJ2-7; 8 bases align to TRBD2. Unmatched junction bases numbered 4, after V lost 0 bases and J lost 2 bases. The germline V gene encodes CDR1 SGHNT and CDR2 YYREEE (reference sequence). The CDR3 extends over 15 amino acids.